This T cell receptor beta chain was captured by sequencing in a study of T cell repertoires in cytomegalovirus infection. Looking at the study overall: Researchers turned to recently identified HLA-C-restricted CMV epitopes as well as well-studied HLA-B-restricted ones. Study-level points and caveats: Summed frequency of shared TCR beta families picked out CMV carriers who also had the relevant HLA. The ex vivo response was dominated by HLA-C-restricted CMV-specific TCR beta clonotypes.

Using its own MiXCR run on the reads, TCRdb lists one record per CDR3 protein. The profile shows some 150,000 distinct CDR3 sequences, 30% to 40% of them singletons. Germline loops: CDR1 MGHRA, CDR2 YSYEKL. This CDR3 has 15 amino acids. Trimming removed 0 bases from V and 7 bases from J, with 13 bases in between. This clonotype was observed a few times. The antigen is not known. The source is a human donor in good health (CMV status not recorded). Some clones in this sample may be carry-over from other donors' samples. Source: CD8+ T cells from cultured PBMCs, taken from culture after CMV antigen stimulation. The gene calls are TRBV4-1 and TRBJ1-5; D ambiguous. The CDR3 loop reads CASSQDRTVGQPQHF. The CDR3 DNA is TGCGCCAGCAGCCAAGACAGGACGGTCGGCCAGCCCCAGCATTTT.